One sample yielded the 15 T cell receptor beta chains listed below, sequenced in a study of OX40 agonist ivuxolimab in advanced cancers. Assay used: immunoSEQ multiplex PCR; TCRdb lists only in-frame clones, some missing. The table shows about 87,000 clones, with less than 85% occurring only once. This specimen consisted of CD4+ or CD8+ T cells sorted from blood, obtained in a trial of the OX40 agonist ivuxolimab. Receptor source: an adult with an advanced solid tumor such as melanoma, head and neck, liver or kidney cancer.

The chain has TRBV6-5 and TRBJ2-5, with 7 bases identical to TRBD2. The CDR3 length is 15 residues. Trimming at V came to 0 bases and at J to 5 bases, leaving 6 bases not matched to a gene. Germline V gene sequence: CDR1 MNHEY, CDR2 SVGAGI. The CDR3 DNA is TGTGCCAGCAGTTACTCGGGTAGCGGGTACGAGACCCAGTACTTC. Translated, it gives CASSYSGSGYETQYF.

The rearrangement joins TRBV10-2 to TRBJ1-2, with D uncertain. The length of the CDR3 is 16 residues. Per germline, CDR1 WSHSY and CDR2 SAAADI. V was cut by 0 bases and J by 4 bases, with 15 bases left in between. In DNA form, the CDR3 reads TGCGCCAGCAGTGAGTCTTTCTTGTCAGGAACCTATGGCTACACCTTC. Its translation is CASSESFLSGTYGYTF.

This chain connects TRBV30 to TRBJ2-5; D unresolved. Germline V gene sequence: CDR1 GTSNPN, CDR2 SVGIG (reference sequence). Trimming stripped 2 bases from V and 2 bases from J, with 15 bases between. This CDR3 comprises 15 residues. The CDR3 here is CAWSRAAGRQETQYF. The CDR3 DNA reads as TGTGCCTGGAGTAGGGCTGCAGGTCGTCAAGAGACCCAGTACTTC.

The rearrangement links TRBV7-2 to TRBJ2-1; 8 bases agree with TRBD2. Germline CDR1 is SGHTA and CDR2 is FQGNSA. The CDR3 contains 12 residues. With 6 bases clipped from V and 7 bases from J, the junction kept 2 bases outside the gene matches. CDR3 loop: CASRPSGNEQFF. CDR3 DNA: TGTGCCAGCAGGCCTAGCGGGAATGAGCAGTTCTTC.

The CDR3 DNA sequence: TGTGCCAGCAGTTATAGTAGCCAGCCAGAGCAGTTCTTC. This encodes CASSYSSQPEQFF. The chain uses TRBV6-6 and TRBJ2-1, with unresolved D. Trimming removed 3 bases at V and 10 bases at J, with 13 bases between. CDR3 length equals 13 residues. Germline-derived CDR1 and CDR2 are MNHNY and SVGAGI (reference sequence).

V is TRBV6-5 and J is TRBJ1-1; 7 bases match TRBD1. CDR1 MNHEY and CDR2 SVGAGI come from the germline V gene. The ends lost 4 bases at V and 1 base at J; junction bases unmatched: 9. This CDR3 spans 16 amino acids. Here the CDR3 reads CASSSDPQGSNTEAFF. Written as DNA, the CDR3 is TGTGCCAGCAGTTCAGATCCACAGGGGTCGAACACTGAAGCTTTCTTT.

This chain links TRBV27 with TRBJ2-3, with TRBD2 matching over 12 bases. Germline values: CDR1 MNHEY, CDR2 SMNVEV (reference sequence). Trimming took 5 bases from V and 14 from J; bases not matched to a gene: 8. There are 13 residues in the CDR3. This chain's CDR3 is CASSPRTSGVGYF. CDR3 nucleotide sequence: TGTGCCAGCAGTCCTAGGACTAGCGGGGTAGGGTATTTT.

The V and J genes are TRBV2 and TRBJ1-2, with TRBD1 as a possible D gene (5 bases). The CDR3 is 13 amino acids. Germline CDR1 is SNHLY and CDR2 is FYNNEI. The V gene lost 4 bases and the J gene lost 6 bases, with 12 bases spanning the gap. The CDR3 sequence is CASSALQANGYTF. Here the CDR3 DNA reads TGTGCCAGCAGTGCGTTACAGGCCAATGGCTACACCTTC.

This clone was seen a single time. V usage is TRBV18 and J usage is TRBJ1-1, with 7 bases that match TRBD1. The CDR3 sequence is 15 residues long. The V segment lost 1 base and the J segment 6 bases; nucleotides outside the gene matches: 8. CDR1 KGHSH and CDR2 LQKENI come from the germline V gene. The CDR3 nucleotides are TGTGCCAGCTCACCACAAGGGGGCGACAGAGCTGAAGCTTTCTTT. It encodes CASSPQGGDRAEAFF. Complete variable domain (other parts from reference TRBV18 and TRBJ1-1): NAGVMQNPRHLVRRRGQEARLRCSPMKGHSHVYWYRQLPEEGLKFMVYLQKENIIDESGMPKERFSAEFPKEGPSILRIQQVVRGDSAAYFCASSPQGGDRAEAFFGQGTRLTVV.

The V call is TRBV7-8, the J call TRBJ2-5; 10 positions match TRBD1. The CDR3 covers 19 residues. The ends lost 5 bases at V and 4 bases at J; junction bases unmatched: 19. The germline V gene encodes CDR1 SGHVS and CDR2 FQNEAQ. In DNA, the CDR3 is TGTGCCAGCAGCGGACGGGACAGGGGATTCAATAGGGCATTAGAGACCCAGTACTTC. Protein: CASSGRDRGFNRALETQYF. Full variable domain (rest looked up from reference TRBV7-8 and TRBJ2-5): GAGVSQSPRYKVAKRGQDVALRCDPISGHVSLFWYQQALGQGPEFLTYFQNEAQLDKSGLPSDRFFAERPEGSVSTLKIQRTQQEDSAVYLCASSGRDRGFNRALETQYFGPGTRLLVL.

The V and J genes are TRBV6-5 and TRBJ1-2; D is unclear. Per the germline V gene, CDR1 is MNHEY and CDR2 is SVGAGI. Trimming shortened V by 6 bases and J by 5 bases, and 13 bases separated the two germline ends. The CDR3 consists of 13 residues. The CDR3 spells CASSEALGYGYTF. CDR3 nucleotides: TGTGCCAGCAGCGAAGCCCTAGGGTATGGCTACACCTTC.

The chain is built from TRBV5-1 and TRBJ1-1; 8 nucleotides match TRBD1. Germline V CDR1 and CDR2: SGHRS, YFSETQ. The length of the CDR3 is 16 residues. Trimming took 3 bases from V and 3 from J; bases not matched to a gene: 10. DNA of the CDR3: TGCGCCAGCAGCTCCAGAGACAGGGGTCATCACACTGAAGCTTTCTTT. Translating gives CASSSRDRGHHTEAFF.

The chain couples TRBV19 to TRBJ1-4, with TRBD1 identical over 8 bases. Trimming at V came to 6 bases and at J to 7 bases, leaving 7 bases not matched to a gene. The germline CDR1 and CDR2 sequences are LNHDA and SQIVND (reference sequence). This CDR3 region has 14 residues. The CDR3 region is CASSRQGSAEKLFF. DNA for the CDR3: TGTGCCAGTAGCCGACAGGGGAGCGCTGAAAAACTGTTTTTT.

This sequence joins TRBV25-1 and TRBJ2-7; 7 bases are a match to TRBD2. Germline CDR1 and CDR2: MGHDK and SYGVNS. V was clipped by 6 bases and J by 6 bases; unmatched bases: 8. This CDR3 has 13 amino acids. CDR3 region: CASRGGFGSEQYF. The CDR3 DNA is TGTGCCAGCAGGGGGGGGTTCGGTAGCGAGCAGTACTTC.

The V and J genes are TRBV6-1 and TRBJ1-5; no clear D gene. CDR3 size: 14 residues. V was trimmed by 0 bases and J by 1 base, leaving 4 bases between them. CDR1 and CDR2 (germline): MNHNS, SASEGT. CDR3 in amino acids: CASSEANSNQPQHF. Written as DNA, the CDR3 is TGTGCCAGCAGTGAAGCAAACAGCAATCAGCCCCAGCATTTT.